The sequence of this TCR beta chain was determined in a study of regulatory T cells in long-lasting Graves disease. CDR1 is MNHNS and CDR2 is SASEGT in the germline V gene. The CDR3 length is 16 residues. The V and J ends lost 6 bases and 2 bases respectively, with 17 bases between them. As to time point: newly diagnosed GD, antithyroid drugs for less than 3 months. Extracted PBMC RNA gave rise to the TCR library. Arm-PCR of CDR3 regions with iRepertoire HTBI primers generated TCR beta libraries. TCRdb analysed the multiplex PCR reads with MiXCR anew, one entry per CDR3 protein. The sample records about 400,000 distinct CDR3 sequences, about a sixth being singletons. The same data also went into a second study, on T cells in Graves' hyperthyroidism and ophthalmopathy.

This clonotype was obtained from a woman aged 18-35 years with Graves disease. The sequences come from peripheral blood mononuclear cells (PBMCs), collected at new diagnosis, from a patient treated with antithyroid drugs. The chain joins TRBV6-1 to TRBJ1-5; tentatively, D is TRBD1 (5 bases). CDR3: CASRANGGAGNQPQHF. CDR3 DNA: TGTGCCAGCAGAGCAAACGGCGGGGCTGGCAATCAGCCCCAGCATTTT.